Sequencing of this T cell receptor (beta chain) was carried out in a study of OX40 agonist ivuxolimab in advanced cancers. Sequenced by immunoSEQ multiplex PCR; TCRdb stores in-frame clones only, minus some. The sample yields about 65,000 clones, around 87% seen once. Germline V gene data show CDR1 as MGHDK and CDR2 as SYGVNS. CDR3 length: 13 residues. Between the trimmed V and J ends, which lost 4 bases and 8 bases, there was a span of 12 bases. The material was CD4+ or CD8+ T cells sorted from blood, obtained in a trial of the OX40 agonist ivuxolimab. The chain recombines TRBV25-1 with TRBJ1-3; perhaps TRBD1 as D (5 bases). The clonotype was recovered from an adult with an advanced solid tumor such as melanoma, head and neck, liver or kidney cancer. This CDR3 reads CASSGQLGDTIYF. The CDR3 DNA sequence: TGTGCCAGCAGTGGACAGTTGGGGGACACCATATATTTT.